The 21 T cell receptor beta chains below were found in one sample sequenced in a study of blood T cells in healthy people across ages. With a J-beta primer mix and a sample-barcoded 5' primer, a second PCR ran about 7 to 11 cycles. TCRdb re-derived calls from the 5' RACE reads in MiXCR, one entry per CDR3 protein. The repertoire holds fewer than 2,000,000 distinct CDR3 sequences, with 30% to 40% as singletons. The source material was blood. The receptor source for this set is a woman in her twenties or thirties in good health.

This chain links TRBV20-1 with TRBJ2-1; TRBD2 matches at 11 bases. This CDR3 comprises 17 residues. Per the germline V gene, CDR1 is DFQATT and CDR2 is SNEGSKA (reference sequence). V was pared by 0 bases and J by 7 bases, with 11 bases of the junction left unmatched. The chain's CDR3 is CSARDPGLAAVPNEQFF. In DNA form, the CDR3 reads TGCAGTGCTAGAGATCCGGGACTAGCGGCCGTTCCTAATGAGCAGTTCTTC.

The chain uses TRBV7-6 and TRBJ1-1; possible D gene TRBD1, 6 bases. Trimming stripped 2 bases from V and 0 bases from J, with 10 bases between. Per the germline V gene, CDR1 is SGHVS and CDR2 is FNYEAQ. This CDR3 comprises 15 residues. This CDR3 is CASSLMDRMNTEAFF. CDR3 nucleotide sequence: TGTGCCAGCAGCTTAATGGACAGAATGAACACTGAAGCTTTCTTT.

The rearrangement links TRBV2 to TRBJ2-7; D tentatively reads TRBD1 or TRBD2 (6 bases each). Germline assignment: CDR1 SNHLY and CDR2 FYNNEI. Trimming cost V 5 bases and J 7 bases, with 12 bases left between them. This CDR3 region has 12 residues. The CDR3 reads CASSPQGREQYF. The CDR3 bases are TGTGCCAGCAGTCCTCAGGGGAGGGAGCAGTACTTC.

The rearrangement links TRBV18 to TRBJ2-3, with D maybe TRBD2 (5 bases). Per germline, CDR1 KGHSH and CDR2 LQKENI. The CDR3 runs to 17 residues. V was cut by 6 bases and J by 0 bases, with 19 bases left in between. The CDR3 coding sequence is TGTGCCAGCTCCAAGGACCGCCACCTAGCTAGCACAGATACGCAGTATTTT. Protein: CASSKDRHLASTDTQYF.

The chain couples TRBV10-3 to TRBJ2-5, with 10 bases lining up with TRBD2. V lost 6 bases and J lost 2; bases outside the gene matches: 15. Germline V gene lookup returns CDR1 ENHRY and CDR2 SYGVKD. The CDR3 is made up of 18 amino acids. In DNA form, the CDR3 reads TGTGCCATCAGCCAGACTAGCGGGCCCAAGATAATACAAGAGACCCAGTACTTC. Its translation is CAISQTSGPKIIQETQYF.

The sample holds a few counts of this clonotype. The V gene is TRBV5-4, the J gene TRBJ2-7; a weak D match, TRBD1 (6 bases). V lost 4 bases to trimming and J lost 7 bases, with 21 bases between them. Germline V gene data show CDR1 as SGHNT and CDR2 as YYREEE (reference sequence). CDR3 length equals 15 residues. CDR3 amino acids: CASSVSLDRTLEQYF. DNA of the CDR3: TGTGCCAGCAGCGTGAGTTTAGACAGGACCTTGGAGCAGTACTTC. Based on the CDR3 plus reference TRBV5-4 and TRBJ2-7, the full variable domain is ETGVTQSPTHLIKTRGQQVTLRCSSQSGHNTVSWYQQALGQGPQFIFQYYREEENGRGNFPPRFSGLQFPNYSSELNVNALELDDSALYLCASSVSLDRTLEQYFGPGTRLTVT.

This clonotype was detected many times. V gene TRBV7-2 combines with J gene TRBJ1-2; D gene unclear. Deletions cut 1 base from V and 8 bases from J, with 14 bases between. Germline V gene data show CDR1 as SGHTA and CDR2 as FQGNSA. This CDR3 is built from 14 residues. CDR3 sequence (DNA): TGTGCCAGCAGCTTAGTAGGGAGCCCGGTGGGCTACACCTTC. It specifies CASSLVGSPVGYTF.

This clonotype has just a few counts. The J gene is TRBJ2-7, the V gene TRBV5-1; D is ambiguous. V lost 2 bases and J lost 3, with 12 bases in between. Germline V gene data show CDR1 as SGHRS and CDR2 as YFSETQ. The CDR3 is 14 residues long. CDR3 protein: CASSFGHRDYEQYF. CDR3 bases: TGCGCCAGCAGCTTTGGGCACCGAGACTACGAGCAGTACTTC.

This clonotype was counted only a few times. The chain employs TRBV20-1 and TRBJ1-5; D uncertain. The V gene's germline CDR1 is DFQATT and CDR2 SNEGSKA (reference sequence). The CDR3 is 16 residues long. V was clipped by 0 bases and J by 0 bases, with 12 bases between them. The CDR3 reads CSAREVSWYSNQPQHF. CDR3 nucleotide sequence: TGCAGTGCTAGAGAGGTCAGCTGGTATAGCAATCAGCCCCAGCATTTT.

This clonotype was observed many times. The chain carries TRBV7-8 and TRBJ2-5; 14 nucleotides line up with TRBD2. V trimming: 4 bases; J trimming: 5 bases; junction bases outside the gene matches: 9. The CDR3 runs to 17 residues. Germline loops: CDR1 SGHVS, CDR2 FQNEAQ. The CDR3, as DNA: TGTGCCAGCAGCTCGGGACTAGCGGGAGTGGGGCGGGAGACCCAGTACTTC. It is translated as CASSSGLAGVGRETQYF.

This clonotype was observed a few times. The chain combines TRBV13 with TRBJ2-5, with D perhaps given as TRBD1 or TRBD2 (6 bases each). The CDR3 length is 13 residues. Per germline, CDR1 PRHDT and CDR2 FYEKMQ (reference sequence). V lost 1 base to trimming and J lost 11 bases, with 14 bases between them. The CDR3 DNA reads TGTGCCAGCAGCTTAGAAGGGGGTCGGGAGCAGTACTTC. Its translation is CASSLEGGREQYF.

Judged by abundance, this clonotype is medium-sized. The chain recombines TRBV20-1 with TRBJ1-2; 7 nucleotides match TRBD1. The CDR3 consists of 15 residues. With 0 bases clipped from V and 1 base from J, the junction kept 5 bases outside the gene matches. The germline V gene has CDR1 DFQATT and CDR2 SNEGSKA (reference sequence). The CDR3 DNA reads TGCAGTGCTAGAGAGCAGGGGGTCCTTAACTATGGCTACACCTTC. This encodes CSAREQGVLNYGYTF.

A few counts support this clonotype. The chain recombines TRBV28 with TRBJ1-2, with TRBD1 identical over 10 bases. This CDR3 has 16 amino acids. Per germline, CDR1 MDHEN and CDR2 SYDVKM. V gave up 6 bases and J gave up 6 bases; unmatched junction bases: 13. The CDR3, as DNA: TGTGCCAGCAGCACCGGAGCCGACAGGGGGCAAAATGGCTACACCTTC. Its protein product is CASSTGADRGQNGYTF.

J is TRBJ1-2 and V is TRBV30, with a possible D match to TRBD1 (5 bases). Germline lookup yields CDR1 GTSNPN and CDR2 SVGIG (reference sequence). The length of the CDR3 is 15 residues. Trimming cost V 6 bases and J 0 bases, with 17 bases left between them. CDR3 coding DNA: TGTGCCTGTTGGTGGGGCATGGAGGCTAACTATGGCTACACCTTC. It yields the protein CACWWGMEANYGYTF.

The chain carries TRBV25-1 and TRBJ2-1; D unresolved. From germline, CDR1 is MGHDK and CDR2 SYGVNS. This CDR3 contains 14 residues. The ends were cut back, 5 bases at V and 8 bases at J, with 16 bases in the middle. The CDR3 reads CASSTQDSTHEQFF. CDR3 nucleotides: TGTGCCAGCAGTACCCAGGATTCTACACATGAGCAGTTCTTC.

The gene calls are TRBV7-3 and TRBJ2-3, with 12 bases lining up with TRBD2. This CDR3 spans 16 amino acids. V trimming: 4 bases; J trimming: 5 bases; junction bases outside the gene matches: 7. The germline V gene has CDR1 SGHTA and CDR2 FQGTGA. CDR3: CASSSHLAGGVDTQYF. The CDR3 region has the DNA TGTGCCAGCAGCTCACACCTAGCGGGAGGGGTAGATACGCAGTATTTT.

The chain is built from TRBV6-1 and TRBJ2-1; unclear D gene. Trimming took 6 bases from V and 4 from J, leaving 16 bases between them. The CDR3 extends over 15 amino acids. Germline CDR1 MNHNS, CDR2 SASEGT. CDR3 protein: CASRRIPSGYNEQFF. CDR3 in DNA: TGTGCCAGCAGAAGAATCCCTTCAGGTTACAATGAGCAGTTCTTC.

In this sample, this clonotype turned up many times. The J gene is TRBJ2-7, the V gene TRBV5-5; D remains unclear. Trimming pared 0 bases from V and 3 bases from J, leaving 13 bases between. The CDR3 is 15 residues long. Germline V gene data show CDR1 as SGHKS and CDR2 as YYEKEE (reference sequence). The CDR3 loop reads CASSLAGSSIYEQYF. For the CDR3, the DNA is TGTGCCAGCAGCTTGGCCGGGTCATCCATCTACGAGCAGTACTTC.

The chain couples TRBV28 to TRBJ2-7; TRBD2 aligns across 7 bases. The CDR3 sequence is 15 residues long. Germline CDR1 reads MDHEN; CDR2 reads SYDVKM. V was clipped by 4 bases and J by 1 base; unmatched bases: 7. The CDR3 protein is CASSYRAGPSYEQYF. The CDR3 DNA follows: TGTGCCAGCAGTTACCGAGCGGGGCCATCCTACGAGCAGTACTTC.

As to this clonotype: At one end, the junction sequence differs from germline, possibly due to a read error. This chain's CDR3 is CSAKAGPTYSEQFF. In DNA form, the CDR3 reads TGCAGTGCTAAAGCAGGGCCTACCTACAGTGAGCAGTTCTTC. The rearrangement joins TRBV20-1 to TRBJ2-1, with D maybe TRBD1 (5 bases). Germline CDR1 and CDR2: DFQATT and SNEGSKA (reference sequence). The CDR3 totals 14 residues.

The V and J genes are TRBV6-5 and TRBJ2-7, with 7 positions matching TRBD1. CDR1 is MNHEY and CDR2 is SVGAGI in the germline V gene. The V gene end was trimmed by 2 bases and the J gene end by 0 bases; junction bases not matched to a gene: 4. The CDR3 extends over 15 amino acids. The CDR3, as DNA: TGTGCCAGCAGTTACCGACAGGGAACCTCCTACGAGCAGTACTTC. Its translation is CASSYRQGTSYEQYF.